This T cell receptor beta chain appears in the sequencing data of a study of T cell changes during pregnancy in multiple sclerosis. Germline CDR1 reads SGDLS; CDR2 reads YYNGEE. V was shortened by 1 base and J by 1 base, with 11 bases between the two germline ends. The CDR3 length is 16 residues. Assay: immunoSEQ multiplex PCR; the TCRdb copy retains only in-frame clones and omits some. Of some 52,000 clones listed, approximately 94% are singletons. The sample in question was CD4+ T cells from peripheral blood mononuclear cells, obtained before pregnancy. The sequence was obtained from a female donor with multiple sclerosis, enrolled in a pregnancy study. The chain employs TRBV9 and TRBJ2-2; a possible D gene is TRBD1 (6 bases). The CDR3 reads CASSVTGTRNTGELFF. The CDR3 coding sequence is TGTGCCAGCAGCGTAACGGGGACAAGGAACACCGGGGAGCTGTTTTTT.